This TCR beta chain was sequenced during a study of blood T cells in healthy people across ages. Study-level points and caveats: No conclusive comparison of naive versus antigen-experienced cells was possible with unsorted PBMCs.

The CDR3 spans 13 residues. Germline values: CDR1 MNHEY, CDR2 SMNVEV (reference sequence). With a J-beta primer mix and a sample-barcoded 5' primer, a second PCR ran roughly 6 to 11 cycles. TCRdb processed the 5' RACE reads anew with MiXCR; each CDR3 protein has one entry. This sample has 1.4 million or so distinct CDR3 sequences, with 40% to 45% found just once. Of note for this clonotype: The antigen is not known.

The TCR comes from a woman under 30 in good health. Sample: blood. The chain uses TRBV27 and TRBJ2-7; D unclear. The end of the DNA fits TRBJ2-5 better, so the J call may be wrong. The CDR3 DNA reads as TGTGCCAGCAGCATTAGCCTCGCAGAGACCCAGTACTTC. As protein: CASSISLAETQYF.